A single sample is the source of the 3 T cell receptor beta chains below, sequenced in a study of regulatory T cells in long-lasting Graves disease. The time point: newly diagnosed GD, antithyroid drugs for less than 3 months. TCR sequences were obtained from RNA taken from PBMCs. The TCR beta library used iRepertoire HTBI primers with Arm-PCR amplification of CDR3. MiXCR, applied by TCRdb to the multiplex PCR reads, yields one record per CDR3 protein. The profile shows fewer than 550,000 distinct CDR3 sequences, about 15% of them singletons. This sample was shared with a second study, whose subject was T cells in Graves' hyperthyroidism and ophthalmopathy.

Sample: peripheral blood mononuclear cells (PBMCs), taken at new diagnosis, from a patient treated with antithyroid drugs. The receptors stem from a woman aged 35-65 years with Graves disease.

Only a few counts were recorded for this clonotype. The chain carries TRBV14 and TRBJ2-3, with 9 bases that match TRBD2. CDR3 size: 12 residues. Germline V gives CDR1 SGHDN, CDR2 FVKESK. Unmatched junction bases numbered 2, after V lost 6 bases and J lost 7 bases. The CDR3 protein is CASSPSGNTQYF. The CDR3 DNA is TGTGCCAGCAGTCCTAGCGGGAATACGCAGTATTTT.

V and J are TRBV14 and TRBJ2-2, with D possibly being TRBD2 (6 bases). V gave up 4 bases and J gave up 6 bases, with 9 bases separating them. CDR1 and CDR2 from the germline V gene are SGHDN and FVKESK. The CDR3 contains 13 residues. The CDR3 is CASSRGVSGELFF. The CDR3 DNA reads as TGTGCCAGCAGCCGGGGGGTGTCCGGGGAGCTGTTTTTT.

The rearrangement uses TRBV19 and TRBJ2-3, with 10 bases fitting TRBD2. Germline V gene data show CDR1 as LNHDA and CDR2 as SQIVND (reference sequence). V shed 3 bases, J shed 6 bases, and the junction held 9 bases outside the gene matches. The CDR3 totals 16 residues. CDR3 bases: TGTGCCAGTAGTATTCTAGCGGGGGTCCTTCGGGATACGCAGTATTTT. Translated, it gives CASSILAGVLRDTQYF. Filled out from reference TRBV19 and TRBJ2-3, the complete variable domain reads DGGITQSPKYLFRKEGQNVTLSCEQNLNHDAMYWYRQDPGQGLRLIYYSQIVNDFQKGDIAEGYSVSREKKESFPLTVTSAQKNPTAFYLCASSILAGVLRDTQYFGPGTRLTVL.